This note documents a single T cell receptor (beta chain) sequence. The sample holds many counts of this clonotype. The antigen it binds to is not known. Per-base qualities were not stored, and no clone one base away is much larger. This entry is derived from a study of human T cells and chemical hapten exposure (TCRdb year 2021). With regard to the full study: For sensitization, 2% DPC in acetone was applied to a 2 cm by 2 cm area of upper inner arm skin. Approximately 28 alopecia patients provided blood for TCR sequencing at one to four time points (pre-sensitization, 2, 6 and 24 weeks). The patient cohort, mostly female, included alopecia areata with under or over 50% scalp involvement, alopecia totalis and alopecia universalis. Patch testing was done on the upper back using Finn chambers containing 0.01% DPC, and results were scored after 6 days according to International Contact Dermatitis Research Group standards. The study tracked peripheral blood TCR repertoire changes in vivo during primary and secondary sensitization to the hapten diphenylcyclopropenone (DPC) in alopecia patients. The libraries were sequenced as a pool, and the TCR yield per sample differed mostly because of small variations in library volumes within the pool. Blood was sampled from patients pre-sensitization (week 0) and at 2, 6 and about 24 weeks after DPC sensitization. Patients additionally received weekly therapeutic DPC doses to the scalp throughout the roughly 25-week study period. Overall results and qualifications from the work: Repeated subsampling changed both the strength of the expansion versus patch-test correlation and the threshold at which that correlation became significant. Patch test score was positively correlated with the number of PT1 expanded TCRs, with significance at thresholds 8, 16 and 32 but not at 4. Because every patient had alopecia, a presumed autoimmune disease, the patients' immune response might differ from that of healthy individuals. DPC sensitization did not change the number of TCRs with a frequency above 1 in 1000, and there was no evidence of changes in global repertoire structure. Expanded TCRs formed significantly more large CDR3 similarity clusters than pre-sensitization or healthy control sets, consistent with antigen-driven responses.

The library was generated by RACE. TCRdb lists the instrument as NextSeq 500. Library preparation attached unique molecular identifiers to individual cDNA molecules for quantitative, reproducible TCR counting. Both TCR alpha and TCR beta chains were sequenced from each blood RNA sample. The source study handled its data this way. Samples had a median of 95,638 TCRs, with a range from roughly 23,224 to 750,000. V, J and CDR3 annotation of the TCR reads was carried out using the Decombinator software suite. Every sample was subsampled to the same number of TCRs (28,000) for the PS versus PT1 abundance plots. TCRs were defined as expanded if absent before sensitization and observed at least eight times at the 2-week time point. In-frame beta chains were kept once TCRdb had trimmed the public reads at Q25 with fastp and called clones with MiXCR. Each CDR3 protein appears once, grouped with its most common genes and DNA. The authors' filters were not applied to this entry. Counted in this sample were about 84,000 distinct CDR3 sequences; 11% of them appeared once. The ten largest make up roughly 3.7% of the sample.

From the cysteine through the phenylalanine, the CDR3 covers 12 amino acids. The DNA shown is the 36-base CDR3, in frame from base 1. Between the V and J ends, shortened by 5 bases and 4 bases respectively, the junction contains 5 bases. CDR1 is given as LNHDA and CDR2 as SQIVND, both from the germline V gene (reference sequence). What the time point label conveys for this sample: patch test 3, about 24 weeks after DPC sensitization. The treatment or condition label on this specimen signifies: therapeutic diphenylcyclopropenone sensitization with weekly scalp DPC. At each patch-test visit, blood was drawn before the patch test was applied. Patients were eligible if aged 18 to 70, diagnosed with alopecia and judged suitable for DPC therapy, and pregnant patients were excluded. Unfractionated whole blood was collected in Tempus Blood RNA tubes, and total RNA was extracted from that blood.

This sequence uses TRBV19 and TRBJ2-2; the D gene remains uncertain. The source of this sequence is a woman aged 45-65 years with alopecia areata. Some clones in this sample may be carry-over from other donors' samples. Specimen: whole blood, collected in connection with sensitization to the hapten diphenylcyclopropenone (DPC). The DNA sequence follows: TGTGCCAGTAGTTCAAGCACCGGGGAGCTGTTTTTT. Its translation is CASSSSTGELFF.